This T cell receptor beta chain was captured by sequencing in a study of T cells in Graves' hyperthyroidism and ophthalmopathy. V lost 7 bases and J 2 bases, leaving 12 bases between the germline ends. The CDR3 loop spans 14 amino acids. Germline CDR1 reads SGHAT; CDR2 reads FQNNGV. There are many counts of this clonotype. TCR beta CDR3 region amplification was performed from RNA transcripts. TCR CDR3 underwent first-round RT-PCR with the HTBI primer set. Each CDR3 protein gets one entry after TCRdb re-called the multiplex PCR reads with MiXCR. The top ten hold 11% to 15% of the sample, which has a few hundred thousand distinct CDR3 sequences, approximately 15% seen once.

The rearrangement uses TRBV11-2 and TRBJ2-1, with a possible D match to TRBD2 (5 bases). Sequencing was done on a sample of blood. The sequence was obtained from a woman aged 35 to 49 with Graves' hyperthyroidism. CDR3 amino acids: CASTGEGPYNEQFF. The CDR3, as DNA: TGTGCCAGCACTGGTGAGGGCCCCTACAATGAGCAGTTCTTC. Full variable domain (outside the CDR3, taken from reference TRBV11-2 and TRBJ2-1): EAGVAQSPRYKIIEKRQSVAFWCNPISGHATLYWYQQILGQGPKLLIQFQNNGVVDDSQLPKDRFSAERLKGVDSTLKIQPAKLEDSAVYLCASTGEGPYNEQFFGPGTRLTVL.